These T cell receptor beta chains were read from a single sample in a study of OX40 agonist ivuxolimab in advanced cancers. Sequencing used immunoSEQ multiplex PCR; TCRdb keeps in-frame clones, though not all of them. Among around 70,000 clones listed, 88% were seen once. The source material was CD4+ or CD8+ T cells sorted from blood, sampled in a trial of the OX40 agonist ivuxolimab. These receptors all stem from an adult with an advanced solid tumor such as melanoma, head and neck, liver or kidney cancer. Both conserved end residues are part of each CDR3. Each record gives: D gene, J gene, clone size, V gene, CDR3 DNA, CDR3 protein. The D gene is left open where the match is weak. Rows give clone size only sometimes, using once, few, many, or a class for an expanded clone.

NA	TRBJ1-2	NA	TRBV19	TGTGCCAGTAGTATAGACGACAGAGACTATGGCTACACCTTC	CASSIDDRDYGYTF
NA	TRBJ1-5	NA	TRBV27	TGTGCCAGCAGTTTATCCCGGTCCCGGCCCGGAGGGCCCCAGCATTTT	CASSLSRSRPGGPQHF
NA	TRBJ2-2	NA	TRBV11-2	TGTGCCAGCAGCCGGCGGTTCACCGGGGAGCTGTTTTTT	CASSRRFTGELFF
NA	TRBJ2-5	NA	TRBV11-1	TGTGCCAGCAGCCGAACAGGACGGAGATTTATGGAGACCCAGTACTTC	CASSRTGRRFMETQYF
NA	TRBJ2-7	few	TRBV7-2	TGTGCCAGCAGCTTAGGCGTTACCACCTACGAGCAGTACTTC	CASSLGVTTYEQYF
NA	TRBJ1-3	NA	TRBV7-9	TGTGCCAGCAGCTCGGGCGTGAACACCATATATTTT	CASSSGVNTIYF
NA	TRBJ2-1	NA	TRBV5-1	TGCGCCAGTCGGAAGAGTTACACTGAGCAGTTCTTC	CASRKSYTEQFF
TRBD1	TRBJ1-2	NA	TRBV28	TGTGCCAGCAGTACCTGGACAGGGCGAAATGGCTACACCTTC	CASSTWTGRNGYTF
TRBD2	TRBJ2-1	NA	TRBV28	TGTGCCAGCAGTTCGCAGACTAGCGGGAGGGGCCATGAGCAGTTCTTC	CASSSQTSGRGHEQFF
NA	TRBJ2-3	NA	TRBV4-1	TGCGCCAGCAGCCAATCGCTAGCTAAGAGCACAGATACGCAGTATTTT	CASSQSLAKSTDTQYF
TRBD1	TRBJ2-3	NA	TRBV30	TGTGCCTGGAGACCACAGGGGGCAGGAGATACGCAGTATTTT	CAWRPQGAGDTQYF
NA	TRBJ2-7	once	TRBV9	TGTGCCAGCAGCGTGGGGGGTTCCTCCTACGAGCAGTACTTC	CASSVGGSSYEQYF
TRBD2	TRBJ2-7	NA	TRBV6-5	TGTGCCAGCAGAGCGGGAGGTGCTGGGGGGGAGCAGTACTTC	CASRAGGAGGEQYF
TRBD2	TRBJ2-1	NA	TRBV28	TGTGCCAGCAGACTAGCGGAGAGGGGCAATGAGCAGTTCTTC	CASRLAERGNEQFF
NA	TRBJ1-3	NA	TRBV9	TGTGCCAGCAGCGGTGGAAACACCATATATTTT	CASSGGNTIYF
NA	TRBJ2-1	NA	TRBV28	TGTGCCAGCAGTTTTAGTATCCGTTCGGTTGGCTCCTACAATGAGCAGTTCTTC	CASSFSIRSVGSYNEQFF
TRBD1	TRBJ2-1	once	TRBV4-3	TGCGCCAGCAGCCAAGATTGGACAGGGAATGAGCAGTTCTTC	CASSQDWTGNEQFF
NA	TRBJ2-5	NA	TRBV7-2	TGTGCCAGCAGCACGCGGCCATCACAGAACCAAGAGACCCAGTACTTC	CASSTRPSQNQETQYF
NA	TRBJ1-4	NA	TRBV2	TGTGCCAGCTCCCGGACAGATCCTAATGAAAAACTGTTTTTT	CASSRTDPNEKLFF
NA	TRBJ1-2	NA	TRBV7-2	TGTGCCAGCAGCCCACCGGTGCTCGGCTATGGCTACACCTTC	CASSPPVLGYGYTF
NA	TRBJ2-3	NA	TRBV27	TGTGCCAGCAGTTTAGCCAAGAGCACAGATACGCAGTATTTT	CASSLAKSTDTQYF
NA	TRBJ2-1	NA	TRBV7-8	TGTGCCAGCAGCTATAAATTACAGGGCGATGAGCAGTTCTTC	CASSYKLQGDEQFF
TRBD1	TRBJ1-1	NA	TRBV27	TGTGCCAGCACCACCTTTGGGACAGGGGCCACTGAAGCTTTCTTT	CASTTFGTGATEAFF
NA	TRBJ2-2	NA	TRBV7-9	TGTGCCAGCAGCTTAAGAGGACAGACTCCTAACACCGGGGAGCTGTTTTTT	CASSLRGQTPNTGELFF